This passage covers 3 T cell receptor beta chains from one sample sequenced in a study of T cell clones after liver transplantation. Generated by immunoSEQ multiplex PCR, the TCRdb table keeps only in-frame clones and is missing some. Among about 120,000 clones listed, just over 90% were seen once. Sequencing used CD4+ T cells from blood, obtained 12 months after liver transplant. Receptor source: a human patient who received a liver transplant. The graft donor may account for some of the T cells.

The chain couples TRBV5-6 to TRBJ1-1; no firm D call. The V end was cut by 0 bases, the J end by 0 bases, with 12 bases between. CDR3 size: 16 residues. Germline V gene data show CDR1 as SGHDT and CDR2 as YYEEEE. The CDR3 region is CASSLALGQMNTEAFF. Here the CDR3 DNA reads TGTGCCAGCAGCTTGGCCCTGGGTCAAATGAACACTGAAGCTTTCTTT.

The genes are TRBV6-5 and TRBJ1-1; D not certain. The CDR3 is made up of 11 amino acids. The ends were cut back, 7 bases at V and 1 base at J, with 4 bases in the middle. Germline CDR1 and CDR2: MNHEY and SVGAGI. The CDR3 DNA sequence: TGTGCCAGCATAGGGAACACTGAAGCTTTCTTT. This gives the protein CASIGNTEAFF.

The gene calls are TRBV12-5 and TRBJ1-5, with D possibly TRBD1 on 5 matching bases. With 5 bases removed from V and 9 bases from J, the gap between germline ends came to 17 bases. The CDR3 length is 14 residues. Germline values: CDR1 LGHNT, CDR2 FRNRAP. Written as DNA, the CDR3 is TGTGCTAGTGGTCTCGGGACCGCTGGGGGGCCCCAGCATTTT. Amino acid sequence: CASGLGTAGGPQHF.